This T cell receptor beta chain appears in the sequencing data of a study of regulatory T cells in long-lasting Graves disease. Time point of the sample: newly diagnosed GD, antithyroid drugs for less than 3 months. From PBMCs, RNA was extracted and then used to make the TCR library. The TCR beta library used iRepertoire HTBI primers with Arm-PCR amplification of CDR3. A single record per CDR3 protein comes from TCRdb applying MiXCR to the multiplex PCR reads. The profile shows about 540,000 distinct CDR3 sequences, roughly 13% of them singletons. This CDR3 is 15 amino acids long. V shed 4 bases and J 5 bases; nucleotides not matched to a gene: 9. Germline V gives CDR1 LGHDT, CDR2 YNNKEL (reference sequence). This clonotype was observed at least ten times. This same sample was also taken into another study, of T cells in Graves' hyperthyroidism and ophthalmopathy.

The chain is built from TRBV3-1 and TRBJ2-3; TRBD2 aligns across 7 bases. The clonotype originates from a man aged 25-45 years with Graves disease. The source was peripheral blood mononuclear cells (PBMCs), collected at new diagnosis, from a patient treated with antithyroid drugs. The CDR3 DNA sequence: TGTGCCAGCAGCCTTTCTAGCGGAGCGGGAGATACGCAGTATTTT. Translating gives CASSLSSGAGDTQYF.